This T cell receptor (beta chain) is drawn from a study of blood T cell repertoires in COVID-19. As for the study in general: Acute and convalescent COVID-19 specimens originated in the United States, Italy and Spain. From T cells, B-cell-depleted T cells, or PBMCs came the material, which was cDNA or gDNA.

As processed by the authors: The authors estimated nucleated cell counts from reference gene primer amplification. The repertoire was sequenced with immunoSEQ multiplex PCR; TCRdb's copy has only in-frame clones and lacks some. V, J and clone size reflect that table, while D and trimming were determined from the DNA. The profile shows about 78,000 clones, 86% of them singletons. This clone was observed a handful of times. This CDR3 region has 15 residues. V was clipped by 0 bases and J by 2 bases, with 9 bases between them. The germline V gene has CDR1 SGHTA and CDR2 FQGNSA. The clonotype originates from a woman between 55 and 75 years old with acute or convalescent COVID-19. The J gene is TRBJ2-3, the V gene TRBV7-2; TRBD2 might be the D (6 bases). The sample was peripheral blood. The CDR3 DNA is TGTGCCAGCAGCTTAGCGGGGACTCACACAGATACGCAGTATTTT. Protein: CASSLAGTHTDTQYF.